The 31 T cell receptor beta chains given below trace back to one sample, sequenced in a study of T cells in Graves' hyperthyroidism and ophthalmopathy. Regions amplified from RNA transcripts were the TCR beta CDR3 regions. An initial round of RT-PCR targeting the TCR CDR3 relied on the HTBI primer set. TCRdb redid the calling of the multiplex PCR reads with MiXCR, one entry per CDR3 protein. Here the sample spans 450,000 to 650,000 distinct CDR3 sequences, 14% being singletons. The specimen sequenced was blood. The source of these receptors is a woman between 18 and 29 years old with Graves' ophthalmopathy.

This clonotype was counted ten times or more. The chain carries TRBV28 and TRBJ1-1, with a weak D call TRBD1 (5 bases). The CDR3 covers 15 residues. Looked up from germline, CDR1 is MDHEN and CDR2 is SYDVKM. V was shortened by 3 bases and J by 2 bases, with 13 bases between the two germline ends. CDR3 bases: TGTGCCAGCAGTTTGACCGGGACGGTTAACACTGAAGCTTTCTTT. Translated, it gives CASSLTGTVNTEAFF.

Comment on this clonotype: A much larger clonotype is one base distant, so this may be a read error. The CDR3 DNA reads TGTGCCAGCAGCTCGGGGGACAGGTCGTCCACTGAAGCTTTCTTT. Amino acids: CASSSGDRSSTEAFF. The chain is built from TRBV5-4 and TRBJ1-1; 8 nucleotides match TRBD1. The germline V gene has CDR1 SGHNT and CDR2 YYREEE (reference sequence). Trimming took 3 bases from V and 4 from J; bases not matched to a gene: 8. The CDR3 sequence is 15 residues long.

This clonotype appeared many times. CDR3 sequence (DNA): TGTGCCAGCCGGGACCGAGCGTACGAGCAGTACTTC. It encodes CASRDRAYEQYF. The chain combines TRBV2 with TRBJ2-7, with D perhaps given as TRBD1 or TRBD2 (5 bases each). Germline CDR1 and CDR2: SNHLY and FYNNEI. The V end was cut by 8 bases, the J end by 4 bases, with 12 bases between. The CDR3 runs 12 residues.

This clonotype was detected a few times. The J gene is TRBJ2-1, the V gene TRBV19; maybe TRBD2 (6 bases). Germline assignment: CDR1 LNHDA and CDR2 SQIVND (reference sequence). Between the trimmed V and J ends, which lost 2 bases and 2 bases, there was a span of 16 bases. CDR3 length: 17 residues. The CDR3 loop is CASSIMAFGGTYNEQFF. The CDR3 coding sequence is TGTGCCAGTAGTATAATGGCGTTTGGCGGGACCTACAATGAGCAGTTCTTC.

The table lists this clonotype with a few counts. This sequence joins TRBV9 and TRBJ2-7; D gene unclear. V was shortened by 0 bases and J by 5 bases, with 9 bases between the two germline ends. CDR3 length equals 13 residues. Germline CDR1 and CDR2: SGDLS and YYNGEE. The CDR3 nucleotides read TGTGCCAGCAGCGTAGTTCCGCAGGACGAGCAGTACTTC. Translating it yields CASSVVPQDEQYF.

This clonotype was seen repeatedly, ten times or more. The rearrangement links TRBV11-2 to TRBJ2-2; 11 nucleotides line up with TRBD2. CDR1 is SGHAT, CDR2 FQNNGV, per germline. The CDR3 sequence is 18 residues long. The J segment lost 5 bases and the V segment lost 5 bases, leaving 13 bases of the junction unmatched. CDR3 residues: CASSPDALAGGRTGELFF. The CDR3 coding sequence is TGTGCCAGCAGCCCCGACGCGCTAGCGGGAGGCCGTACCGGGGAGCTGTTTTTT.

The J gene is TRBJ1-5, the V gene TRBV27; the D is unclear. The germline V gene has CDR1 MNHEY and CDR2 SMNVEV (reference sequence). This CDR3 contains 13 residues. The V end lost 6 bases, the J end lost 7 bases, and 13 bases lay between the germline ends. The CDR3 reads CASSHRTTQPQHF. DNA of the CDR3: TGTGCCAGCAGCCACCGAACGACACAGCCCCAGCATTTT.

This clonotype was seen a few times. The V gene is TRBV11-1, the J gene TRBJ1-2; D uncertain. V shed 1 base and J shed 4 bases, with 13 bases lying between them. The CDR3 spans 15 residues. Germline V gene lookup returns CDR1 SGHAT and CDR2 FQDESV (reference sequence). The CDR3 spells CASSLGARRTYGYTF. The CDR3 bases are TGTGCCAGCAGCTTAGGAGCCCGACGGACCTATGGCTACACCTTC.

This clonotype was seen at least ten times. The chain combines TRBV12-3 or TRBV12-4 with TRBJ2-1; 16 nucleotides align to TRBD2. The CDR3 loop spans 19 amino acids. After removal of 3 bases from V and 4 bases from J, the junction contained 9 bases not matched to a gene. This CDR3 reads CASSLGLAGGPGNYNEQFF. CDR3 DNA: TGTGCCAGCAGTTTGGGACTAGCGGGAGGGCCGGGAAATTACAATGAGCAGTTCTTC.

This clonotype has a count of ten or more. The rearrangement links TRBV29-1 to TRBJ2-1; TRBD2 agrees at 10 bases. Germline lookup yields CDR1 SQVTM and CDR2 ANQGSEA. Losses at the gene ends were 1 base for V and 7 bases for J; bases not matched to a gene: 7. The CDR3 length is 15 residues. The CDR3 reads CSVEVGLAGANEQFF. The CDR3 nucleotides are TGCAGCGTTGAAGTCGGGCTAGCGGGAGCTAATGAGCAGTTCTTC.

This clonotype was found many times. The chain is built from TRBV6-2 or TRBV6-3 and TRBJ2-7, with 11 bases matching TRBD1. After removal of 6 bases from V and 1 base from J, the junction contained 5 bases not matched to a gene. The germline V gene has CDR1 MNHEY and CDR2 SVGEGT. The CDR3 extends over 15 amino acids. Here the CDR3 reads CASRTGTGGSYEQYF. The CDR3 DNA is TGTGCCAGCAGGACCGGGACAGGGGGTTCCTACGAGCAGTACTTC.

The rearrangement links TRBV7-3 to TRBJ1-4; possibly TRBD1 for D (5 bases). This CDR3 has 13 amino acids. The germline CDR1 and CDR2 sequences are SGHTA and FQGTGA. Trimming cost V 5 bases and J 5 bases, with 9 bases left between them. CDR3 DNA sequence: TGTGCCAGCAGCCCGGGACGGAATGAAAAACTGTTTTTT. This gives the protein CASSPGRNEKLFF.

Many counts were recorded for this clonotype. J is TRBJ1-1 and V is TRBV6-1; no clear D gene. V was trimmed by 6 bases and J by 0 bases, leaving 11 bases between them. The germline gives CDR1 MNHNS, CDR2 SASEGT. The CDR3 is made up of 14 amino acids. This chain's CDR3 is CASRLLYLNTEAFF. In nucleotides, the CDR3 is TGTGCCAGCAGACTGTTATACTTGAACACTGAAGCTTTCTTT.

This clonotype was picked up many times. The chain combines TRBV30 with TRBJ1-5, with 9 bases matching TRBD1. This CDR3 has 14 residues. The trim removed 3 bases at V and 4 bases at J, leaving 4 bases unmatched. From germline, CDR1 is GTSNPN and CDR2 SVGIG (reference sequence). CDR3 amino acids: CAWSIGTGNQPQHF. CDR3 coding DNA: TGTGCCTGGAGCATAGGGACAGGGAATCAGCCCCAGCATTTT.

The chain has TRBV9 and TRBJ2-1, with TRBD2 matching 9 bases. With V trimmed by 5 bases and J by 4 bases, 10 bases remained unmatched. The CDR3 is 16 amino acids. CDR1 is SGDLS, CDR2 YYNGEE, per germline. The CDR3 coding sequence is TGTGCCAGCAGTTATAGCGGGGGCTATGGGTACAATGAGCAGTTCTTC. This gives the protein CASSYSGGYGYNEQFF.

V usage is TRBV19 and J usage is TRBJ2-2; no reliable D call. The V end was cut by 6 bases, the J end by 2 bases, with 7 bases between. Germline loops: CDR1 LNHDA, CDR2 SQIVND (reference sequence). The CDR3 contains 13 residues. CDR3 coding DNA: TGTGCCAGTAGCCACGCTAACACCGGGGAGCTGTTTTTT. Amino acids: CASSHANTGELFF.

The chain carries TRBV29-1 and TRBJ2-1; 14 nucleotides line up with TRBD2. Germline assignment: CDR1 SQVTM and CDR2 ANQGSEA. With 7 bases clipped from V and 3 bases from J, the junction kept 14 bases outside the gene matches. The CDR3 runs to 18 residues. CDR3: CSGGGTSGRYSGYNEQFF. CDR3 nucleotides: TGCAGCGGGGGTGGGACTAGCGGGAGATACAGTGGCTACAATGAGCAGTTCTTC.

This clonotype was counted ten times or more. The CDR3 reads CASSPFGGRFGYTF. For the CDR3, the DNA is TGTGCCAGCAGCCCCTTCGGGGGGCGTTTCGGCTACACCTTC. The rearrangement links TRBV7-2 to TRBJ1-2; possible D gene TRBD1, 6 bases. Germline CDR1 and CDR2: SGHTA and FQGNSA. The CDR3 totals 14 residues. Trimming shortened V by 5 bases and J by 8 bases, and 18 bases separated the two germline ends.

This chain connects TRBV7-2 to TRBJ1-2; 9 bases are shared with TRBD1. With 5 bases clipped from V and 8 bases from J, the junction kept 9 bases outside the gene matches. Germline lookup yields CDR1 SGHTA and CDR2 FQGNSA. The CDR3 has 14 amino acids. CDR3 bases: TGTGCCAGCAGCCGGACAGGGGCCCTCGGGGGCTACACCTTC. Translating gives CASSRTGALGGYTF.

Comment on this clonotype: Because the CDR3's place on the DNA is in doubt, the DNA is left out and the CDR3 is given as listed by TCRdb. The rearrangement links TRBV12-3 or TRBV12-4 to TRBJ2-7; the DNA was not compared with TRBD2, the D call given in the table. Both ends counted, the CDR3 spans 17 residues. CDR3 amino acids: CASSSVLGLAGTYEQYF.

This clonotype has at least ten counts. This chain links TRBV29-1 with TRBJ2-7; TRBD1 matches at 9 bases. The CDR3 runs to 15 residues. Germline trimming cut 6 bases from V and 2 bases from J; bases unmatched to any gene: 11. Germline lookup yields CDR1 SQVTM and CDR2 ANQGSEA. Written as DNA, the CDR3 is TGCAGCGTCCCTGCGGACAGGGGTCCCCCCTACGAGCAGTACTTC. Translation gives CSVPADRGPPYEQYF.

In nucleotides, the CDR3 is TGTGCCAGCAGCTTGGTGGGGCAGGGAGTCGTTGGCTACACCTTC. It encodes CASSLVGQGVVGYTF. J is TRBJ1-2 and V is TRBV5-6; perhaps TRBD1 as D (5 bases). The CDR3 spans 15 residues. The germline V and J ends were trimmed by 0 bases and 7 bases, with 16 bases remaining between them. CDR1 SGHDT and CDR2 YYEEEE come from the germline V gene. Drawing the rest from reference TRBV5-6 and TRBJ1-2, the complete variable domain is DAGVTQSPTHLIKTRGQQVTLRCSPKSGHDTVSWYQQALGQGPQFIFQYYEEEERQRGNFPDRFSGHQFPNYSSELNVNALLLGDSALYLCASSLVGQGVVGYTFGSGTRLTVV.

This clonotype was recorded many times. V is TRBV20-1 and J is TRBJ1-1; TRBD1 matches 7 bases. V dropped 0 bases and J dropped 5; count of bases not matched to a gene: 9. The CDR3 runs to 15 residues. In germline, CDR1 is DFQATT, CDR2 SNEGSKA (reference sequence). In nucleotides, the CDR3 is TGCAGTGCTAGAGATTGGGGAGGGGGCATTACTGAAGCTTTCTTT. Protein sequence: CSARDWGGGITEAFF.

This clonotype was observed many times. The rearrangement joins TRBV2 to TRBJ1-6; D is undetermined. The CDR3 covers 13 residues. In germline, CDR1 is SNHLY, CDR2 FYNNEI. Trimming cost V 8 bases and J 4 bases, with 9 bases left between them. The CDR3 spells CASLRDYNSPLHF. CDR3 coding DNA: TGTGCCAGCCTCCGGGATTATAATTCACCCCTCCACTTT.

This clonotype showed up many times. The V gene is TRBV19, the J gene TRBJ1-2, with 8 bases aligning to TRBD1. Losses at the gene ends were 3 bases for V and 8 bases for J; bases not matched to a gene: 8. Germline V CDR1 and CDR2: LNHDA, SQIVND (reference sequence). The CDR3 has 14 residues. CDR3 amino acids: CASSMGTGLFGYTF. The CDR3 bases are TGTGCCAGTAGTATGGGGACAGGCTTATTCGGCTACACCTTC. The full variable domain, rest sourced from reference TRBV19 and TRBJ1-2, is DGGITQSPKYLFRKEGQNVTLSCEQNLNHDAMYWYRQDPGQGLRLIYYSQIVNDFQKGDIAEGYSVSREKKESFPLTVTSAQKNPTAFYLCASSMGTGLFGYTFGSGTRLTVV.

This clonotype occurred many times. This chain links TRBV7-2 with TRBJ1-5, with a possible D match to TRBD1 (5 bases). Germline CDR1 reads SGHTA; CDR2 reads FQGNSA. V was pared by 0 bases and J by 5 bases, with 8 bases between. This CDR3 is built from 14 residues. The CDR3 here is CASSLAPGYQPQHF. The DNA of the CDR3 is TGTGCCAGCAGCTTAGCCCCAGGGTATCAGCCCCAGCATTTT.

In its sample, this clonotype was seen many times. V usage is TRBV11-3 and J usage is TRBJ2-3; D might be TRBD2 (6 bases). Germline V gives CDR1 SGHNT, CDR2 YENEEA. The V gene lost 6 bases and the J gene lost 9 bases, with 19 bases spanning the gap. The CDR3 runs to 14 residues. This CDR3 is CASSTGRLSKTQYF. In nucleotides, the CDR3 is TGTGCCAGCAGTACTGGGAGGCTATCAAAGACGCAGTATTTT.

The sample holds a few counts of this clonotype. The J gene is TRBJ2-1, the V gene TRBV30, with 16 bases matching TRBD2. Germline V lookup: CDR1 GTSNPN, CDR2 SVGIG (reference sequence). J gave up 7 bases and V 3 bases, and 12 bases lay outside the gene matches. The CDR3 consists of 18 residues. The CDR3 is CAWRPGTSGRAGGNEQFF. CDR3 nucleotides: TGTGCCTGGAGACCCGGGACTAGCGGGAGGGCAGGGGGGAATGAGCAGTTCTTC.

This clonotype was detected many times. The chain uses TRBV11-2 and TRBJ2-5; possibly TRBD2 for D (7 bases). Germline loops: CDR1 SGHAT, CDR2 FQNNGV. The V end was cut by 5 bases, the J end by 7 bases, with 23 bases between. The CDR3 covers 16 residues. CDR3: CASSLGTTQRRGTQYF. In nucleotides, the CDR3 is TGTGCCAGCAGCCTCGGGACTACCCAACGCAGGGGGACCCAGTACTTC.

This clonotype was counted ten times or more. The gene calls are TRBV12-3 or TRBV12-4 and TRBJ1-1, with D hard to call. This CDR3 spans 13 amino acids. V lost 2 bases to trimming and J lost 3 bases, with 7 bases between them. CDR3 residues: CASSLRWDTEAFF. DNA of the CDR3: TGTGCCAGCAGTTTAAGGTGGGACACTGAAGCTTTCTTT.

This clonotype was observed many times. The rearrangement joins TRBV20-1 to TRBJ2-1; 10 nucleotides agree with TRBD2. The CDR3 loop spans 16 amino acids. Trimming at V came to 5 bases and at J to 6 bases, leaving 13 bases not matched to a gene. Germline CDR1 reads DFQATT; CDR2 reads SNEGSKA (reference sequence). CDR3 nucleotide sequence: TGCAGTGCTTCGCGATCAAGCGGGGGGGGGACCAATGAGCAGTTCTTC. It yields the protein CSASRSSGGGTNEQFF.